This TCR beta chain was captured by sequencing in a study of T cells expressing NK-cell markers. CDR1 is KGHDR and CDR2 is SFDVKD in the germline V gene. This CDR3 is built from 15 residues. TCRdb processed the 5' RACE reads again and assigns one entry to each CDR3 protein, with no DNA. In all, the sample yields about 260,000 distinct CDR3 sequences. This clonotype was obtained from a man aged 18 to 30 in good health. The sequencing sample was made of blood T cells: a sorted CD56 or NKG2C T cell subset, CD4+ or CD8+ T cells, or bulk PBMC T cells (not recorded which). V gene TRBV24-1 combines with J gene TRBJ1-4; TCRdb's assignment of TRBD1 cannot be checked, as there is no DNA. CDR3 region: CATSERTGGAEKLFF.